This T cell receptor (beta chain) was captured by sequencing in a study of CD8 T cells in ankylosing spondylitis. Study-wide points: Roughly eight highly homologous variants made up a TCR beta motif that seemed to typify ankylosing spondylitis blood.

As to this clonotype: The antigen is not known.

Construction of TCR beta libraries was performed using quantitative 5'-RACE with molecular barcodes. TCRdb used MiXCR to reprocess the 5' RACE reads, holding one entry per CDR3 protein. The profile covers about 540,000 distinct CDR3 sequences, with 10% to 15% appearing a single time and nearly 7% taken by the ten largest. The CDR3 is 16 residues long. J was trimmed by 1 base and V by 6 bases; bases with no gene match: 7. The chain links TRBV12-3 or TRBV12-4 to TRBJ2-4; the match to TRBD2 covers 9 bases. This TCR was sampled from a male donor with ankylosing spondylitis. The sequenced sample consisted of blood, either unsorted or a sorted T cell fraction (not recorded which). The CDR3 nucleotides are TGTGCCAGCAGCAAAGGCGGGGGGGTGGCCAAAAACATTCAGTACTTC. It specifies CASSKGGGVAKNIQYF.